This entry is about one TCR beta chain. Its target is unknown. The data are from a study of shared clonotypes between healthy human individuals. Findings and limits, study-wide: Clonotypes not shared had lower generation probabilities than those common to all four donors.

The repertoire was sequenced with immunoSEQ multiplex PCR; TCRdb's copy has only in-frame clones and lacks some. The table records more than 2 million clones, just under 95% of them present only once. Naive CD8 cells, CD45RO-negative and positively selected for CCR7, excluded terminally differentiated effector memory CD45RA+ cells. Healthy adults negative for HIV, lacking recent acute infections or vaccinations, served as donors. Germline values: CDR1 MDHEN, CDR2 SYDVKM. The V gene end was trimmed by 6 bases and the J gene end by 3 bases; junction bases not matched to a gene: 4. The CDR3 contains 14 residues.

The receptor was isolated from a man aged 18 to 29 in good health. Some clones in this sample may be carry-over from other donors' samples. The sequencing sample was made of naive CD8+ T cells from PBMCs. This chain joins TRBV28 and TRBJ1-4; 7 positions agree with TRBD1. The CDR3 sequence: CASRLQGSNEKLFF. The CDR3 nucleotides read TGTGCCAGCAGATTACAGGGGTCTAATGAAAAACTGTTTTTT.